This record looks at one T cell receptor beta chain sequence and its context. Its antigen is unknown. Assay: immunoSEQ multiplex PCR; the TCRdb copy retains only in-frame clones and omits some. The table lists about 32,000 clones, about 77% of them singletons. The time point: after neoadjuvant nivolumab, at surgical resection. Patients had HPV-negative, locally advanced oral cavity squamous cell carcinoma. PBMCs were not maintained or expanded in culture before analysis. This entry comes from a study of neoadjuvant anti-PD-1 for oral cavity cancer. In the study overall: Patients without progression got a fourth dose around day 43.

The CDR3 consists of 14 residues. Germline loops: CDR1 SNHLY, CDR2 FYNNEI. Deletions cut 0 bases from V and 2 bases from J, with 8 bases between. Findings and limits, study-wide: Higher pretreatment Treg/Th17 ratios tracked higher pretreatment blood clonality.

The sample in question was PBMCs, obtained after nivolumab (anti-PD-1) treatment. This chain connects TRBV2 to TRBJ2-7, with D uncertain. The sequence derives from a person between 35 and 79 years old with oral cavity squamous cell carcinoma. The CDR3 coding sequence is TGTGCCAGCAGTGAAGCCGCGTCCGCCTACGAGCAGTACTTC. The encoded protein is CASSEAASAYEQYF.